What follows are 7 T cell receptor beta chains derived from one specimen sequenced in a study of immune cell composition in non-small cell lung cancer. Using immunoSEQ multiplex PCR, the repertoire was profiled, and TCRdb retains in-frame clones only, with some absent. Among thousands of clones listed, over 75% were seen once. The normal lung sample lay at least 3 cm, and maximally far, from the tumour. Sequenced sample: non-adjacent lung tissue. The receptors shown here come from a human donor with non-small cell lung cancer.

This rearrangement joins TRBV30 to TRBJ1-4, with 7 bases identical to TRBD1. V dropped 4 bases and J dropped 6; count of bases not matched to a gene: 5. Per germline, CDR1 GTSNPN and CDR2 SVGIG (reference sequence). The CDR3 consists of 13 residues. CDR3 DNA: TGTGCCTGGACCGGGACAGCGTATGAAAAACTGTTTTTT. Translation: CAWTGTAYEKLFF.

This clone was counted once. The chain recombines TRBV9 with TRBJ2-5; 8 bases agree with TRBD2. Germline V gene lookup returns CDR1 SGDLS and CDR2 YYNGEE. V trimming: 3 bases; J trimming: 4 bases; junction bases outside the gene matches: 2. CDR3 length: 13 residues. CDR3 sequence: CASSGGGRETQYF. Here the CDR3 DNA reads TGTGCCAGCAGCGGCGGGGGGCGAGAGACCCAGTACTTC. The full variable domain, in which reference TRBV9 and TRBJ2-5 provide the parts outside the CDR3, is DSGVTQTPKHLITATGQRVTLRCSPRSGDLSVYWYQQSLDQGLQFLIQYYNGEERAKGNILERFSAQQFPDLHSELNLSSLELGDSALYFCASSGGGRETQYFGPGTRLLVL.

The CDR3 is CASSKTGSRGGTQYF. Here the CDR3 DNA reads TGTGCCAGCAGCAAGACAGGGTCAAGAGGGGGGACCCAGTACTTC. The chain employs TRBV27 and TRBJ2-5; 7 positions match TRBD1. Germline CDR1 and CDR2: MNHEY and SMNVEV (reference sequence). Trimming removed 6 bases from V and 7 bases from J; junction bases left unmatched: 14. The CDR3 covers 15 residues.

This chain uses TRBV7-9 with TRBJ2-2, with 8 positions matching TRBD1. The CDR3 has 16 residues. Trimming cost V 2 bases and J 5 bases; bases outside gene matches: 7. Germline loops: CDR1 SEHNR, CDR2 FQNEAQ (reference sequence). CDR3: CASSLSQGARTGELFF. CDR3 DNA: TGTGCCAGCAGCTTATCGCAGGGGGCGCGAACCGGGGAGCTGTTTTTT.

The V gene is TRBV19, the J gene TRBJ1-3, with D tentatively TRBD1 (6 bases). Germline V gene sequence: CDR1 LNHDA, CDR2 SQIVND (reference sequence). The CDR3 extends over 16 amino acids. Trimming took off 3 bases at V and 0 bases at J, with 12 bases between the two ends. The chain's CDR3 is CASSIRGAISGNTIYF. CDR3 in DNA: TGTGCCAGTAGTATCCGGGGGGCCATCTCTGGAAACACCATATATTTT. Drawing the rest from reference TRBV19 and TRBJ1-3, the complete variable domain is DGGITQSPKYLFRKEGQNVTLSCEQNLNHDAMYWYRQDPGQGLRLIYYSQIVNDFQKGDIAEGYSVSREKKESFPLTVTSAQKNPTAFYLCASSIRGAISGNTIYFGEGSWLTVV.

In this sample, this clone turned up once. The CDR3 is CASSLIRTSGRNEQFF. For the CDR3, the DNA is TGTGCCAGCAGTTTAATAAGGACTAGCGGGAGGAATGAGCAGTTCTTC. The chain is built from TRBV27 and TRBJ2-1, with TRBD2 matching 14 bases. The CDR3 is 16 amino acids. The ends lost 2 bases at V and 7 bases at J; junction bases unmatched: 4. Germline CDR1 is MNHEY and CDR2 is SMNVEV (reference sequence).

The rearrangement uses TRBV28 and TRBJ1-3, with TRBD1 identical over 7 bases. The CDR3 is 18 amino acids. CDR1 MDHEN and CDR2 SYDVKM come from the germline V gene. V lost 5 bases, J lost 4 bases, and 17 bases stayed unmatched. In nucleotides, the CDR3 is TGTGCCAGCAGTAGTCGCCGGCGGCAGGGGGTAGTCGGAAACACCATATATTTT. As protein: CASSSRRRQGVVGNTIYF. Looking up the rest from reference TRBV28 and TRBJ1-3 gives the full variable domain: DVKVTQSSRYLVKRTGEKVFLECVQDMDHENMFWYRQDPGLGLRLIYFSYDVKMKEKGDIPEGYSVSREKKERFSLILESASTNQTSMYLCASSSRRRQGVVGNTIYFGEGSWLTVV.